The 21 T cell receptor beta chains below were found in one sample sequenced in a study of PD-1 blockade in classical Hodgkin lymphoma. Sample time point: cycle 4 day 1 (C4D1), after five to seven weeks of nivolumab. All patients experienced relapse after autologous stem cell transplantation, and brentuximab vedotin exposure was variable. The assay was immunoSEQ multiplex PCR, and TCRdb's table has in-frame clones only and misses some. The table lists tens of thousands of clones, around 74% of them singletons. The material was peripheral blood mononuclear cells (PBMCs), obtained before the fourth cycle of nivolumab. These TCRs come from a human donor with classical Hodgkin lymphoma.

J is TRBJ2-5 and V is TRBV19, with a tentative D call TRBD2 (6 bases). Germline V gene lookup returns CDR1 LNHDA and CDR2 SQIVND (reference sequence). The germline V and J ends were trimmed by 6 bases and 5 bases, with 13 bases remaining between them. This CDR3 spans 13 amino acids. For the CDR3, the DNA is TGTGCCAGTAGCAGACTAGGATTGGAGACCCAGTACTTC. Translated: CASSRLGLETQYF.

A word on this clone: Given a much more abundant clone one base away, this may be a read error. J is TRBJ2-6 and V is TRBV11-2; D call uncertain. The V and J ends lost 2 bases and 0 bases respectively, with 5 bases between them. Germline CDR1 SGHAT, CDR2 FQNNGV. CDR3 length equals 15 residues. CDR3 protein: CASSLQVSGANVLTF. The CDR3 DNA reads as TGTGCCAGCAGCTTACAGGTCTCTGGGGCCAACGTCCTGACTTTC.

The rearrangement joins TRBV14 to TRBJ1-1; D call uncertain. Trimming removed 4 bases at V and 1 base at J, with 10 bases between. The CDR3 is 14 amino acids. Germline V gene data show CDR1 as SGHDN and CDR2 as FVKESK. CDR3 DNA: TGTGCCAGCAGCCGAGGAGGGTGGAACACTGAAGCTTTCTTT. The encoded protein is CASSRGGWNTEAFF. Full variable domain (missing parts from reference TRBV14 and TRBJ1-1): EAGVTQFPSHSVIEKGQTVTLRCDPISGHDNLYWYRRVMGKEIKFLLHFVKESKQDESGMPNNRFLAERTGGTYSTLKVQPAELEDSGVYFCASSRGGWNTEAFFGQGTRLTVV.

V is TRBV5-1 and J is TRBJ2-3, with a tentative D call TRBD2 (6 bases). The CDR3 spans 13 residues. From germline, CDR1 is SGHRS and CDR2 YFSETQ. Between the trimmed V and J ends, which lost 7 bases and 2 bases, there was a span of 11 bases. CDR3 residues: CASGAGLTDTQYF. CDR3 nucleotides: TGCGCCAGCGGGGCGGGGCTCACAGATACGCAGTATTTT.

The chain recombines TRBV7-2 with TRBJ2-7; D not certain. The CDR3 runs to 13 residues. V shed 0 bases and J shed 6 bases, with 9 bases lying between them. Germline CDR1 and CDR2: SGHTA and FQGNSA. The CDR3 sequence is CASSLALVTEQYF. DNA of the CDR3: TGTGCCAGCAGCTTAGCGCTGGTCACCGAGCAGTACTTC.

The chain links TRBV19 to TRBJ1-2; 12 positions agree with TRBD1. The V gene's germline CDR1 is LNHDA and CDR2 SQIVND (reference sequence). J gave up 6 bases and V 6 bases, and 8 bases lay outside the gene matches. The CDR3 is 15 residues long. The CDR3 spells CASSYPGQGANGYTF. In DNA form, the CDR3 reads TGTGCCAGTAGCTATCCGGGACAGGGGGCGAATGGCTACACCTTC.

The rearrangement links TRBV7-2 to TRBJ2-7, with 7 bases fitting TRBD2. This CDR3 has 13 residues. V shed 2 bases and J 2 bases; nucleotides not matched to a gene: 0. The germline CDR1 and CDR2 sequences are SGHTA and FQGNSA. CDR3 protein: CASSLLAAYEQYF. The CDR3 DNA follows: TGTGCCAGCAGCTTACTAGCGGCCTACGAGCAGTACTTC.

V gene TRBV6-1 combines with J gene TRBJ1-2; perhaps TRBD1 as D (6 bases). From germline, CDR1 is MNHNS and CDR2 SASEGT. This CDR3 region has 14 residues. V gave up 3 bases and J gave up 8 bases, with 16 bases separating them. Written as DNA, the CDR3 is TGTGCCAGCAGTGACTCCTCCTGGGGGCGAGGCTACACCTTC. This sequence encodes CASSDSSWGRGYTF.

The chain is built from TRBV5-1 and TRBJ2-7; D perhaps matches TRBD1 (5 bases). There are 14 residues in the CDR3. Germline V CDR1 and CDR2: SGHRS, YFSETQ. The V gene lost 0 bases and the J gene lost 5 bases, with 12 bases spanning the gap. DNA of the CDR3: TGCGCCAGCAGCTTGGTCGGACAAATAAACGAGCAGTACTTC. Residues: CASSLVGQINEQYF.

The chain has TRBV5-8 and TRBJ2-3; possible D gene TRBD1, 5 bases. In germline, CDR1 is SGHTS, CDR2 YDEGEE. V lost 4 bases and J 0 bases, leaving 15 bases between the germline ends. This CDR3 spans 16 amino acids. CDR3 sequence reads: CASSRPWTYSTDTQYF. The CDR3 DNA follows: TGTGCCAGCAGCCGTCCTTGGACATATAGCACAGATACGCAGTATTTT.

The chain recombines TRBV18 with TRBJ2-1; TRBD2 matches 11 bases. The V and J ends lost 5 bases and 6 bases, in that order; junction bases with no gene match: 6. Germline V gives CDR1 KGHSH, CDR2 LQKENI. The CDR3 has 15 residues. This CDR3 reads CASSWGLAALNEQFF. CDR3 nucleotide sequence: TGTGCCAGCTCATGGGGACTAGCGGCCCTCAATGAGCAGTTCTTC.

This clone was picked up a small number of times. CDR3 in DNA: TGTGCCAGCAGTGAAGCGCGACTAGCGGGAGAGGGAGAGCAGTACTTC. It yields the protein CASSEARLAGEGEQYF. V and J are TRBV2 and TRBJ2-7; 12 positions agree with TRBD2. V trimming: 0 bases; J trimming: 7 bases; junction bases outside the gene matches: 7. The CDR3 length is 16 residues. The germline CDR1 and CDR2 sequences are SNHLY and FYNNEI.

The CDR3 here is CATSRAPGGGSDTQYF. The CDR3 coding sequence is TGTGCCACCAGCAGAGCCCCGGGAGGAGGCTCAGATACGCAGTATTTT. The genes are TRBV15 and TRBJ2-3; TRBD2 agrees at 7 bases. The CDR3 is 16 residues long. The V gene's germline CDR1 is LNHNV and CDR2 YYDKDF (reference sequence). Trimming cost V 1 base and J 4 bases; bases outside gene matches: 8.

This clone appeared many times. J is TRBJ2-7 and V is TRBV11-2; 15 nucleotides agree with TRBD2. CDR3 length: 14 amino acids. Germline trimming cut 6 bases from V and 4 bases from J; bases unmatched to any gene: 1. Germline-derived CDR1 and CDR2 are SGHAT and FQNNGV. Written as DNA, the CDR3 is TGTGCCAGCAGGGGGACTAGCGGGAGGTACGAGCAGTACTTC. The encoded protein is CASRGTSGRYEQYF.

The chain joins TRBV6-6 to TRBJ1-5; D remains ambiguous. This CDR3 has 15 amino acids. V lost 2 bases to trimming and J lost 7 bases, with 15 bases between them. Germline V gene data show CDR1 as MNHNY and CDR2 as SVGAGI (reference sequence). The CDR3 spells CASSYAKWGSQPQHF. The CDR3 coding sequence is TGTGCCAGCAGTTACGCCAAGTGGGGTAGCCAGCCCCAGCATTTT.

The gene calls are TRBV15 and TRBJ1-1; TRBD1 is a possible D gene (6 bases). V gave up 5 bases and J gave up 1 base, with 8 bases separating them. This CDR3 has 13 amino acids. Germline V gives CDR1 LNHNV, CDR2 YYDKDF (reference sequence). The CDR3 DNA sequence: TGTGCCACCAGCCTGACAGGGAACACTGAAGCTTTCTTT. It yields the protein CATSLTGNTEAFF. Full variable domain (rest looked up from reference TRBV15 and TRBJ1-1): DAMVIQNPRYQVTQFGKPVTLSCSQTLNHNVMYWYQQKSSQAPKLLFHYYDKDFNNEADTPDNFQSRRPNTSFCFLDIRSPGLGDTAMYLCATSLTGNTEAFFGQGTRLTVV.

This rearrangement joins TRBV7-2 to TRBJ2-3, with unresolved D. The V end lost 4 bases, the J end lost 2 bases, and 13 bases lay between the germline ends. The germline V gene encodes CDR1 SGHTA and CDR2 FQGNSA. The CDR3 loop spans 15 amino acids. CDR3 in DNA: TGTGCCAGCAGCTGGACCATAACCCACACAGATACGCAGTATTTT. As protein: CASSWTITHTDTQYF.

This sequence joins TRBV15 and TRBJ2-7; D gene ambiguous. In germline, CDR1 is LNHNV, CDR2 YYDKDF (reference sequence). Trimming took off 1 base at V and 1 base at J, with 11 bases between the two ends. The CDR3 length is 15 residues. The CDR3 protein is CATSRARTQSYEQYF. The CDR3 coding sequence is TGTGCCACCAGCAGAGCACGTACACAATCCTACGAGCAGTACTTC.

The chain recombines TRBV4-2 with TRBJ2-3; 8 positions match TRBD2. This CDR3 is built from 17 residues. Looked up from germline, CDR1 is LGHNA and CDR2 is YNFKEQ. The V gene end was trimmed by 3 bases and the J gene end by 5 bases; junction bases not matched to a gene: 13. In DNA form, the CDR3 reads TGTGCCAGCAGCCAGGCCCCCCAAGCGGGAGCGGAAGATACGCAGTATTTT. Amino acids: CASSQAPQAGAEDTQYF.

V usage is TRBV25-1 and J usage is TRBJ2-1; TRBD1 aligns across 7 bases. CDR1 is MGHDK, CDR2 SYGVNS, per germline. Losses at the gene ends were 4 bases for V and 6 bases for J; bases not matched to a gene: 0. The CDR3 is 12 amino acids. As DNA, the CDR3 is TGTGCCAGCAGTGCAGGGGGCAATGAGCAGTTCTTC. It is translated as CASSAGGNEQFF. The full variable domain, in which reference TRBV25-1 and TRBJ2-1 provide the parts outside the CDR3, is EADIYQTPRYLVIGTGKKITLECSQTMGHDKMYWYQQDPGMELHLIHYSYGVNSTEKGDLSSESTVSRIRTEHFPLTLESARPSHTSQYLCASSAGGNEQFFGPGTRLTVL.

This clone was picked up a small number of times. The V call is TRBV19, the J call TRBJ1-1; D call uncertain. The length of the CDR3 is 12 residues. V was pared by 3 bases and J by 7 bases, with 9 bases between. CDR1 LNHDA and CDR2 SQIVND come from the germline V gene (reference sequence). The chain's CDR3 is CASSIYGFEAFF. Written as DNA, the CDR3 is TGTGCCAGTAGTATTTACGGCTTTGAAGCTTTCTTT.